This T cell receptor (beta chain) was recovered during a study of cytomegalovirus exposure and HLA in healthy donors. The CDR3 consists of 17 residues. The germline V gene has CDR1 SGHTA and CDR2 FQGNSA. V was cut by 2 bases and J by 1 base, with 15 bases left in between. Note on this clone: Its antigen is not identified.

General study points: As a later analysis showed, a missense DCLRE1C variant was linked to trimming of TCR beta V- and J-genes.

Use of 60 Vbeta and 13 Jbeta primers characterized the PCR. Assay: immunoSEQ multiplex PCR; the TCRdb copy retains only in-frame clones and omits some. The sample includes about 160,000 clones. The source is a man under 40 in good health and CMV-seronegative. V gene TRBV7-2 combines with J gene TRBJ1-5; maybe TRBD1 (6 bases). The source material was PBMCs. CDR3 protein: CASSLWGGAGSNQPQHF. The CDR3 DNA reads as TGTGCCAGCAGCTTATGGGGGGGCGCAGGGAGCAATCAGCCCCAGCATTTT.